This paragraph covers one T cell receptor beta chain sequence. Its cognate antigen is unknown. The ends lost 5 bases at V and 0 bases at J; junction bases unmatched: 5. Germline V lookup: CDR1 DFQATT, CDR2 SNEGSKA (reference sequence). The CDR3 is 16 residues long. This record belongs to a study of blood T cells in healthy people across ages. Study-wide findings and caveats: It was the long-lived donors that had more naive CD4+ cells and higher diversity than aged donors. Age advanced and TCR beta diversity per million T cells fell, roughly linearly. CMV status of donors was not determined, possibly confounding expanded clonotype changes.

Primers used in a second PCR of about 6 to 11 cycles were a sample-barcoded 5' primer and a J-beta primer mix. Each sample provided no less than 2.5 million CDR3-containing paired-end reads. TCRdb redid the calling of the 5' RACE reads with MiXCR, one entry per CDR3 protein. The repertoire consists of 1.5 million to 2 million distinct CDR3 sequences, with under 30% occurring once and the leading ten covering about 7.7%. The sample was blood. V usage is TRBV20-1 and J usage is TRBJ2-1; TRBD2 matches at 12 bases. This TCR derives from a woman aged 25 to 39 in good health. In DNA, the CDR3 is TGCAGTGCTCGACTAGCGGGAGCGAACTCCTACAATGAGCAGTTCTTC. Protein sequence: CSARLAGANSYNEQFF.